This TCR beta chain appears in the sequencing data of a study of cytomegalovirus exposure and HLA in healthy donors. CDR1 and CDR2 from the germline V gene are MDHEN and SYDVKM. Trimming removed 2 bases from V and 0 bases from J, with 13 bases in between. The CDR3 contains 16 residues. Assay: immunoSEQ multiplex PCR; the TCRdb copy retains only in-frame clones and omits some. The repertoire has 180,000 or so clones, about 89% of them found once; the top ten carry approximately 2.6%. Sequencing was carried out using PBMCs. The chain has TRBV28 and TRBJ1-2; perhaps TRBD1 as D (6 bases). This receptor was taken from a man younger than 35 in good health and CMV-seropositive. The CDR3 spells CASSLPTGIANYGYTF. The CDR3 region has the DNA TGTGCCAGCAGTTTACCCACAGGGATAGCTAACTATGGCTACACCTTC.